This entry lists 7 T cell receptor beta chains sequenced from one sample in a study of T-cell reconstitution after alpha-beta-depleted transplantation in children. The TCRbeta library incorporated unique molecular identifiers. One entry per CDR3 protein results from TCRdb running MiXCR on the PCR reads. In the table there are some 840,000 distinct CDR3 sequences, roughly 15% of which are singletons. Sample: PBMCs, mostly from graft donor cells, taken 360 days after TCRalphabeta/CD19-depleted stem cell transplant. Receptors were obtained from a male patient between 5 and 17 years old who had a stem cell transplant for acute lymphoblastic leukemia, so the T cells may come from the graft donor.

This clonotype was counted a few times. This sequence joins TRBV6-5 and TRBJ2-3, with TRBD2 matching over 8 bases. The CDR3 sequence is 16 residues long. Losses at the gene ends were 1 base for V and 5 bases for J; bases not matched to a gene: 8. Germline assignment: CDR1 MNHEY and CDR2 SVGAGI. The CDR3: CASSYYRGREVDTQYF. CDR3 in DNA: TGTGCCAGCAGTTACTATCGAGGGCGGGAGGTAGATACGCAGTATTTT.

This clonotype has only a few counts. The CDR3 loop reads CASIPPGTYEQYF. In DNA form, the CDR3 reads TGTGCCAGCATCCCCCCCGGAACCTACGAGCAGTACTTC. The chain joins TRBV6-1 to TRBJ2-7, with D uncertain. CDR3 length: 13 residues. The germline gives CDR1 MNHNS, CDR2 SASEGT. The V end was cut by 7 bases, the J end by 2 bases, with 12 bases between.

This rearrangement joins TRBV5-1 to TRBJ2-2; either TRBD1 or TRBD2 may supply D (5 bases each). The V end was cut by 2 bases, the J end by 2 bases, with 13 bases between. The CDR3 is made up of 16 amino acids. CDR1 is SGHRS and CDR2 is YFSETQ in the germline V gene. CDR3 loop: CASSFGGALNTGELFF. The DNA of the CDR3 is TGCGCCAGCAGCTTTGGGGGTGCCCTAAACACCGGGGAGCTGTTTTTT.

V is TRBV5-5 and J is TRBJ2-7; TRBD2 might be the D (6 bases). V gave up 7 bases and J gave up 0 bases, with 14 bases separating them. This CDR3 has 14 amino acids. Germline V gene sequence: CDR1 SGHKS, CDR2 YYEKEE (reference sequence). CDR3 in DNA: TGTGCCAGCGGATGGAGCGGGTACTCCTACGAGCAGTACTTC. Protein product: CASGWSGYSYEQYF.

For the CDR3, the DNA is TGTGCCAGCAGACCCCTCAGCCGGGACAGGGGGACCTACGAGCAGTACTTC. It yields the protein CASRPLSRDRGTYEQYF. The chain carries TRBV2 and TRBJ2-7; 11 nucleotides line up with TRBD1. The CDR3 loop spans 17 amino acids. The ends lost 6 bases at V and 2 bases at J; junction bases unmatched: 12. Germline values: CDR1 SNHLY, CDR2 FYNNEI. The full variable domain, in which reference TRBV2 and TRBJ2-7 provide the parts outside the CDR3, is EPEVTQTPSHQVTQMGQEVILRCVPISNHLYFYWYRQILGQKVEFLVSFYNNEISEKSEIFDDQFSVERPDGSNFTLKIRSTKLEDSAMYFCASRPLSRDRGTYEQYFGPGTRLTVT.

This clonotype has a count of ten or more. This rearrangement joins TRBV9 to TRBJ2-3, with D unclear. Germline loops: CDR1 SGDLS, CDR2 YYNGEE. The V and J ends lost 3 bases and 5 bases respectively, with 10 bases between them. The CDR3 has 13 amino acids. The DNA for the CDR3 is TGTGCCAGCAGCGCCCTAGTCCTAGATACGCAGTATTTT. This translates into CASSALVLDTQYF.

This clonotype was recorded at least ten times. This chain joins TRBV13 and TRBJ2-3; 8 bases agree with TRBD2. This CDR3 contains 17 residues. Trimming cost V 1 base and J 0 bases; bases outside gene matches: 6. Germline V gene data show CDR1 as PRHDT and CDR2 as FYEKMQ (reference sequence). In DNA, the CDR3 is TGTGCCAGCAGCTTAGTGGCTAGCGGGTCTAGCACAGATACGCAGTATTTT. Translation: CASSLVASGSSTDTQYF.